This TCR beta chain was profiled in a study of T cell repertoires in cytomegalovirus infection. On the study more broadly: The public TCR beta signatures pointed to both CMV infection and matching HLA type.

CDR1 MDHEN and CDR2 SYDVKM come from the germline V gene. The CDR3 sequence is 14 residues long. The V and J ends lost 5 bases and 5 bases respectively, with 15 bases between them. Findings of the study overall: Clonotypes of TCR beta that were HLA-C-restricted and CMV-specific dominated the ex vivo response. Using cumulative public TCR beta family frequency, the authors identified those who carried CMV together with the relevant HLA.

This clonotype has just a few counts. Its cognate antigen is unknown. TCRdb reprocessed the reads via MiXCR and lists one record per CDR3 protein. The sample holds roughly 300,000 distinct CDR3 sequences; about 23% are singletons and the top ten take approximately 13%. The TCR was taken from a human donor in good health (CMV status not recorded). Some clones in this sample may be carry-over from other donors' samples. The sequencing sample was made of PBMCs. J is TRBJ1-1 and V is TRBV28, with D possibly TRBD1 on 6 matching bases. CDR3 protein: CASSPPRGWTEAFF. The CDR3 nucleotides are TGTGCCAGCAGTCCCCCCAGGGGTTGGACTGAAGCTTTCTTT. The full variable domain, in which reference TRBV28 and TRBJ1-1 provide the parts outside the CDR3, is DVKVTQSSRYLVKRTGEKVFLECVQDMDHENMFWYRQDPGLGLRLIYFSYDVKMKEKGDIPEGYSVSREKKERFSLILESASTNQTSMYLCASSPPRGWTEAFFGQGTRLTVV.